This TCR beta chain was captured by sequencing in a study of T cell changes during pregnancy in multiple sclerosis. Data came from immunoSEQ multiplex PCR; TCRdb stores just in-frame clones and leaves some out. The sample gives about 77,000 clones, just over 90% of which show up once; around 2.6% is in the top ten. Germline CDR1 reads MNHNY; CDR2 reads SVGAGI (reference sequence). Deletions cut 2 bases from V and 6 bases from J, with 7 bases between. The CDR3 spans 12 residues. The V gene is TRBV6-6, the J gene TRBJ1-1; D is possibly TRBD1 (5 bases). The source was peripheral blood, collected after pregnancy. This clonotype was obtained from a female donor in good health, enrolled as a control in a pregnancy study. The CDR3 region is CASSYATAEAFF. For the CDR3, the DNA is TGTGCCAGCAGTTACGCGACAGCTGAAGCTTTCTTT.